The 4 T cell receptor beta chains reported below all come from one sample, sequenced in a study of CD8+ T cells in alopecia areata. Sequencing used cDNA as its template, made by extracting RNA and reverse transcribing it. Sequenced by immunoSEQ multiplex PCR; TCRdb stores in-frame clones only, minus some. The sample lists more than 90,000 clones, around 61% occurring once. Sequencing was performed on CD4+ T cells sorted from blood. The receptors were sampled from a human donor in good health.

The V gene is TRBV5-6, the J gene TRBJ1-2; a possible D gene is TRBD1 (6 bases). The CDR3 totals 14 residues. Trimming cost V 3 bases and J 4 bases, with 13 bases left between them. The V gene's germline CDR1 is SGHDT and CDR2 YYEEEE. CDR3 nucleotides: TGTGCCAGCAGCTCGGCCGACAGGAGCTATGGCTACACCTTC. Translation gives CASSSADRSYGYTF. Full variable domain (rest looked up from reference TRBV5-6 and TRBJ1-2): DAGVTQSPTHLIKTRGQQVTLRCSPKSGHDTVSWYQQALGQGPQFIFQYYEEEERQRGNFPDRFSGHQFPNYSSELNVNALLLGDSALYLCASSSADRSYGYTFGSGTRLTVV.

The chain carries TRBV5-5 and TRBJ2-7; D assignment may be TRBD1 or TRBD2 (5 bases each). CDR3 length equals 15 residues. Looked up from germline, CDR1 is SGHKS and CDR2 is YYEKEE (reference sequence). The V end lost 4 bases, the J end lost 6 bases, and 20 bases lay between the germline ends. The DNA of the CDR3 is TGTGCCAGCAGCCTGGGGTTGGGGCTAGCTCCCGAGCAGTACTTC. Its protein product is CASSLGLGLAPEQYF.

V is TRBV9 and J is TRBJ2-1; TRBD2 aligns across 12 bases. Germline CDR1 reads SGDLS; CDR2 reads YYNGEE. With 2 bases clipped from V and 0 bases from J, the junction kept 6 bases outside the gene matches. CDR3 size: 18 residues. The CDR3 loop reads CASSVGTSGPSSYNEQFF. CDR3 in DNA: TGTGCCAGCAGCGTCGGGACTAGCGGGCCTAGCTCCTACAATGAGCAGTTCTTC.

This clone appeared a few times. This rearrangement joins TRBV5-6 to TRBJ1-6; D ambiguous. This CDR3 has 15 amino acids. Germline-derived CDR1 and CDR2 are SGHDT and YYEEEE. Trimming left V 1 base short and J 5 bases short, with 10 bases between. CDR3 protein: CASSLLQLDNSPLHF. The CDR3 DNA is TGTGCCAGCAGCTTGTTGCAGCTTGATAATTCACCCCTCCACTTT.